In this sample, the clone carrying this T cell receptor (beta chain) turned up a few times. Its antigen is unidentified. The treatment here: oral pan-JAK inhibitor, 5-10 mg twice daily. Collected material from alopecia areata patients comprised lesional scalp punch biopsies and peripheral blood. This CDR3 is 14 amino acids long. V lost 8 bases to trimming and J lost 6 bases; unmatched junction nucleotides: 9. CDR1 is MNHEY, CDR2 SVGAGI, per germline. The entry originates in a study of CD8+ T cells in alopecia areata. Study in general: Treated patients were dosed with oral tofacitinib, taking 5 to 10 mg twice daily. Study-wide points: Possibly as an HLA-related effect, TCR sharing across patients appeared less clear than in mice.

After isolation, RNA underwent reverse transcription to generate cDNA as the sequencing template. The data were produced by immunoSEQ multiplex PCR, yet TCRdb's version contains in-frame clones alone and is incomplete. The table shows about 200,000 clones, with roughly two fifths occurring only once. J is TRBJ2-7 and V is TRBV6-5; TRBD1 aligns across 11 bases. Sequencing used CD4+ T cells sorted from blood, obtained around week 31, from a patient treated with tofacitinib. This TCR came from a human donor with alopecia areata. CDR3 amino acids: CASGRRDRGGEQYF. The CDR3 region has the DNA TGTGCCAGCGGAAGACGGGACAGGGGGGGCGAGCAGTACTTC.